This TCR beta chain was observed in a study of T cells in Graves' hyperthyroidism and ophthalmopathy. From RNA transcripts, TCR beta CDR3 regions were amplified. First-round RT-PCR of the TCR CDR3 relied on the HTBI primer set. TCRdb itself ran the multiplex PCR reads through MiXCR, one entry per CDR3 protein. The sample holds fewer than 350,000 distinct CDR3 sequences, around 20% seen once. Study-wide points: Most thyroid clonotypes that were expanded above 0.001 also turned up in blood.

Notes on this clonotype: Its antigen is not identified.

CDR3 size: 14 residues. CDR1 SGHDT and CDR2 YYEEEE come from the germline V gene. The V end lost 3 bases, the J end lost 3 bases, and 10 bases lay between the germline ends. Uncontrolled infection, other autoimmune disease, pregnancy or lactation barred patients from enrollment. This TCR came from a woman aged 50 to 60 with Graves' hyperthyroidism. The J gene is TRBJ1-3, the V gene TRBV5-6; perhaps TRBD1 as D (6 bases). Source material: blood. The CDR3 here is CASSSRGGGNTIYF. The CDR3 DNA sequence: TGTGCCAGCAGCTCGCGAGGGGGTGGAAACACCATATATTTT.